Reported below is one T cell receptor (beta chain). Its antigen is not known. This record comes from a study of T-cell memory formation after mild COVID-19. General observations from the study: Clones that contracted clustered mainly in CM and EM if CD4+ and in EMRA if CD8+. Day 15 to 85 contracting clones showed balanced CD4/CD8; day 15 to 37 expanders favored CD4+.

Barcoded TCR alpha and TCR beta cDNA libraries with UMIs came from 5'RACE using constant-segment primers. One entry per CDR3 protein, called by TCRdb with MiXCR from the 5' RACE reads. The sample has hundreds of thousands of distinct CDR3 sequences, more than 20% seen once. The source material was PBMCs or a T cell subset sorted from them (not recorded which). The TCR comes from an adult woman who had mild COVID-19 (a few samples of this study predate the infection). Cell type and time point are not known.

The CDR3 bases are TGCAGTGCTAGCGAACTCGGGACTACGAACACCGGGGAGCTGTTTTTT. Its protein product is CSASELGTTNTGELFF. The chain uses TRBV20-1 and TRBJ2-2; 7 bases match TRBD2. This CDR3 contains 16 residues. Germline V gene sequence: CDR1 DFQATT, CDR2 SNEGSKA (reference sequence). V was clipped by 3 bases and J by 0 bases; unmatched bases: 7.